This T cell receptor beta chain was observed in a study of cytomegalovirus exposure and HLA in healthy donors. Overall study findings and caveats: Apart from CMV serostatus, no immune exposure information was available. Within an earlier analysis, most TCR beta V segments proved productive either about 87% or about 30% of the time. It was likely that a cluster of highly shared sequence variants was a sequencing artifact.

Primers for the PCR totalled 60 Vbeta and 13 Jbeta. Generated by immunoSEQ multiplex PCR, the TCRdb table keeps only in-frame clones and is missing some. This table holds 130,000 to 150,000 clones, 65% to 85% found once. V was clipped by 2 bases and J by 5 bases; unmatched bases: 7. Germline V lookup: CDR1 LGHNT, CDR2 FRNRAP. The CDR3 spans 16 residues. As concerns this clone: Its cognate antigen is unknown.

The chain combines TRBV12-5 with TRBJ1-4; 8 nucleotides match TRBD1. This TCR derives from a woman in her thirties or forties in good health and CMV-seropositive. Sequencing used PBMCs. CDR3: CASGLRRGQGNEKLFF. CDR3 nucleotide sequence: TGTGCTAGTGGTTTGCGCCGCGGACAGGGAAATGAAAAACTGTTTTTT. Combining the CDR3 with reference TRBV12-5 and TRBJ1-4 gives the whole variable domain DARVTQTPRHKVTEMGQEVTMRCQPILGHNTVFWYRQTMMQGLELLAYFRNRAPLDDSGMPKDRFSAEMPDATLATLKIQPSEPRDSAVYFCASGLRRGQGNEKLFFGSGTQLSVL.